These 16 T cell receptor beta chains were sequenced from one sample in a study of T cells after yellow fever vaccination. TCRdb used MiXCR to reprocess the 5' RACE reads, holding one entry per CDR3 protein. The sample shows around 250,000 distinct CDR3 sequences, 6.9% of them seen only once. The sequences come from CD4+ T cells sorted from PBMCs, collected 15 days after the yellow fever booster vaccination. The receptors originated from a man aged 30-40 years who received the YFV17D yellow fever vaccine.

V is TRBV20-1 and J is TRBJ1-2, with 8 bases that match TRBD1. V trimming: 5 bases; J trimming: 7 bases; junction bases outside the gene matches: 9. Germline assignment: CDR1 DFQATT and CDR2 SNEGSKA (reference sequence). The CDR3 extends over 13 amino acids. CDR3 sequence reads: CSAHSGGVGGYTF. The CDR3 DNA reads as TGCAGTGCTCACTCAGGGGGCGTGGGTGGCTACACCTTC.

The CDR3 region is CASTFGGGPRNEQFF. CDR3 nucleotide sequence: TGTGCCAGCACATTCGGGGGAGGGCCCAGAAATGAGCAGTTCTTC. The chain combines TRBV7-2 with TRBJ2-1, with 7 bases that match TRBD2. After removal of 7 bases from V and 7 bases from J, the junction contained 13 bases not matched to a gene. Per germline, CDR1 SGHTA and CDR2 FQGNSA. The CDR3 loop spans 15 amino acids.

This clonotype was seen more than once but under ten times. Here the CDR3 DNA reads TGTGCCAGCAGCCTTCCCCTTTCAGATACGCAGTATTTT. As protein: CASSLPLSDTQYF. J is TRBJ2-3 and V is TRBV14; D is unresolved. V was clipped by 4 bases and J by 4 bases, with 9 bases between them. This CDR3 spans 13 amino acids. Germline V lookup: CDR1 SGHDN, CDR2 FVKESK.

There are a few counts of this clonotype. The J gene is TRBJ2-7, the V gene TRBV29-1, with 8 bases fitting TRBD2. The ends lost 6 bases at V and 2 bases at J; junction bases unmatched: 18. The CDR3 spans 17 residues. Per the germline V gene, CDR1 is SQVTM and CDR2 is ANQGSEA. The CDR3 DNA sequence: TGCAGCGTCACCCGGGGGGCGCCGGGACTAGTCCCCTACGAGCAGTACTTC. Residues: CSVTRGAPGLVPYEQYF.

This clonotype was detected a few times. The chain joins TRBV12-3 or TRBV12-4 to TRBJ1-2; the D is unclear. With 6 bases removed from V and 6 bases from J, the gap between germline ends came to 11 bases. The CDR3 length is 12 residues. CDR3 DNA sequence: TGTGCCAGCAGGAGCGGCACGGATGGCTACACCTTC. Translating it yields CASRSGTDGYTF.

Only a few counts were recorded for this clonotype. The rearrangement joins TRBV28 to TRBJ1-2; D is uncertain. V lost 4 bases to trimming and J lost 4 bases, with 10 bases between them. Looked up from germline, CDR1 is MDHEN and CDR2 is SYDVKM. The CDR3 runs to 13 residues. Written as DNA, the CDR3 is TGTGCCAGCAGTTCCCCGGCCCCCTATGGCTACACCTTC. Translating gives CASSSPAPYGYTF.

The rearrangement joins TRBV7-3 to TRBJ2-2; 7 bases match TRBD2. The V and J ends lost 6 bases and 7 bases, in that order; junction bases with no gene match: 5. This CDR3 region has 13 residues. Germline assignment: CDR1 SGHTA and CDR2 FQGTGA. CDR3 loop: CASSLADNGELFF. The CDR3 DNA sequence: TGTGCCAGCAGTCTAGCGGATAACGGGGAGCTGTTTTTT.

Points on this clonotype: A much larger clone lies a single base off, so this may be a read error. The chain carries TRBV7-2 and TRBJ1-1; TRBD1 matches at 10 bases. Per the germline V gene, CDR1 is SGHTA and CDR2 is FQGNSA. V shed 7 bases and J 12 bases; nucleotides not matched to a gene: 8. CDR3 length equals 12 residues. The CDR3 DNA sequence: TGTGCCAGCAACGTCGACAGGGGGCACACTTTCTTT. It specifies CASNVDRGHTFF.

This clonotype appeared a few times. The rearrangement links TRBV15 to TRBJ1-1, with D unresolved. V shed 3 bases and J shed 1 base, with 9 bases lying between them. CDR3 length: 14 amino acids. CDR1 is LNHNV, CDR2 YYDKDF, per germline (reference sequence). CDR3 region: CATSRGLGNTEAFF. Written as DNA, the CDR3 is TGTGCCACCAGCAGGGGCTTAGGGAACACTGAAGCTTTCTTT.

V usage is TRBV20-1 and J usage is TRBJ2-3; no definite D call. The length of the CDR3 is 13 residues. Trimming removed 0 bases from V and 1 base from J, with 5 bases in between. Germline CDR1 is DFQATT and CDR2 is SNEGSKA (reference sequence). The CDR3 bases are TGCAGTGCTAGAGAGGCCGGCACAGATACGCAGTATTTT. It yields the protein CSAREAGTDTQYF.

This rearrangement joins TRBV5-1 to TRBJ2-1; D is unclear. With 0 bases removed from V and 8 bases from J, the gap between germline ends came to 6 bases. Germline lookup yields CDR1 SGHRS and CDR2 YFSETQ. The CDR3 spans 12 residues. The CDR3 bases are TGCGCCAGCAGCTTGGCCTGGGATGAGCAGTTCTTC. Translation: CASSLAWDEQFF.

The sample holds a few counts of this clonotype. This chain joins TRBV7-2 and TRBJ2-2, with a weak D call TRBD2 (5 bases). Per germline, CDR1 SGHTA and CDR2 FQGNSA. Trimming took off 2 bases at V and 2 bases at J, with 9 bases between the two ends. The CDR3 extends over 15 amino acids. The CDR3 DNA sequence: TGTGCCAGCAGCTTAAATAGCGTAAACACCGGGGAGCTGTTTTTT. Protein: CASSLNSVNTGELFF.

In this sample, this clonotype turned up many times. The chain couples TRBV20-1 to TRBJ2-1; TRBD2 agrees at 11 bases. The V gene's germline CDR1 is DFQATT and CDR2 SNEGSKA (reference sequence). Unmatched junction bases numbered 6, after V lost 5 bases and J lost 9 bases. The CDR3 loop spans 13 amino acids. The CDR3 DNA is TGCAGTGCTCGACTAGCGGGAAGGGTTGAGCAGTTCTTC. This codes for CSARLAGRVEQFF.

This clonotype was detected ten times or more. The chain employs TRBV20-1 and TRBJ2-7; 8 bases agree with TRBD2. The CDR3 length is 12 residues. The germline CDR1 and CDR2 sequences are DFQATT and SNEGSKA (reference sequence). V lost 6 bases and J lost 3; bases outside the gene matches: 4. The CDR3 loop is CSARLASYEQYF. CDR3 bases: TGCAGTGCCCGACTAGCGAGCTACGAGCAGTACTTC.

The table lists this clonotype with many counts. The CDR3 reads CASSRGTPEQYF. The CDR3 DNA is TGTGCCAGCAGCCGAGGGACGCCTGAGCAGTACTTC. The chain combines TRBV12-3 or TRBV12-4 with TRBJ2-7; D may correspond to TRBD1 or TRBD2 (5 bases each). This CDR3 comprises 12 residues. Between the trimmed V and J ends, which lost 6 bases and 7 bases, there was a span of 13 bases.

This clonotype was counted at least ten times. This chain's CDR3 is CASTLGATETQYF. CDR3 coding DNA: TGTGCCAGCACCCTTGGAGCGACAGAGACCCAGTACTTC. This rearrangement joins TRBV7-2 to TRBJ2-5; no clear D. CDR3 size: 13 residues. V lost 7 bases and J 4 bases, leaving 13 bases between the germline ends. Germline-derived CDR1 and CDR2 are SGHTA and FQGNSA.